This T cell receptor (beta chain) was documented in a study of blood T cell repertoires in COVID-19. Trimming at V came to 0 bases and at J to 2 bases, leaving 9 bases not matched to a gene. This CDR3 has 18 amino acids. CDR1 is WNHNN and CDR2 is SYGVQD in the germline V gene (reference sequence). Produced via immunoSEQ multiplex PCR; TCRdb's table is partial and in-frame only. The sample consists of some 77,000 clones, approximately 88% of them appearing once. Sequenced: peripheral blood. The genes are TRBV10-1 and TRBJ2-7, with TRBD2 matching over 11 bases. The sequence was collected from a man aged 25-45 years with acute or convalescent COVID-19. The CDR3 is CASSESAPTGLAAYEQYF. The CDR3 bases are TGCGCCAGCAGTGAGTCCGCCCCCACGGGACTAGCGGCCTACGAGCAGTACTTC.